Each of the 21 T cell receptor beta chains below was sequenced from the same sample in a study of blood T cell repertoires in COVID-19. Some clones are missing from TCRdb's copy, which holds only in-frame ones; the method was immunoSEQ multiplex PCR. The repertoire consists of about 110,000 clones, with approximately 87% occurring once and the leading ten covering over 15%. Input material: peripheral blood. Source of these receptors: a woman in her sixties with acute or convalescent COVID-19.

CDR3 bases: TGCGCCAGCAGCGTGGGAGGACTAGCGGGAGGAGTATACAATGAGCAGTTCTTC. Translating gives CASSVGGLAGGVYNEQFF. V usage is TRBV5-1 and J usage is TRBJ2-1; TRBD2 agrees at 14 bases. The trim removed 4 bases at V and 4 bases at J, leaving 10 bases unmatched. Germline-derived CDR1 and CDR2 are SGHRS and YFSETQ. CDR3 size: 18 residues.

The V gene is TRBV6-1, the J gene TRBJ2-1; D gene unclear. Trimming stripped 0 bases from V and 8 bases from J, with 14 bases between. CDR1 and CDR2 from the germline V gene are MNHNS and SASEGT. This CDR3 is 15 amino acids long. The CDR3 DNA is TGTGCCAGCAGTGAAGCAAGCCTCGGGTTCGATGAGCAGTTCTTC. This gives the protein CASSEASLGFDEQFF.

This clone was observed a handful of times. This sequence joins TRBV18 and TRBJ1-2; tentatively, D is TRBD1 (6 bases). Germline CDR1 KGHSH, CDR2 LQKENI. The CDR3 spans 15 residues. Trimming left V 2 bases short and J 8 bases short, with 18 bases between. This CDR3 is CASSPSLDSWEGYTF. CDR3 in DNA: TGTGCCAGCTCACCAAGCCTGGACAGTTGGGAAGGCTACACCTTC.

This clone was seen just once. The rearrangement links TRBV20-1 to TRBJ2-3; D is ambiguous. With 4 bases removed from V and 5 bases from J, the gap between germline ends came to 7 bases. Looked up from germline, CDR1 is DFQATT and CDR2 is SNEGSKA (reference sequence). The CDR3 is 11 residues long. The CDR3 region has the DNA TGCAGTGCTATCGATAGAGATACGCAGTATTTT. This gives the protein CSAIDRDTQYF.

The chain uses TRBV5-1 and TRBJ2-7, with 7 bases aligning to TRBD1. Germline V gene lookup returns CDR1 SGHRS and CDR2 YFSETQ. The CDR3 is 15 amino acids. V was pared by 4 bases and J by 3 bases, with 10 bases of the junction left unmatched. The CDR3 DNA sequence: TGCGCCAGCAGCGTTGGGGGACAGACGCGCTACGAGCAGTACTTC. Protein product: CASSVGGQTRYEQYF.

This clone has a handful of counts. V usage is TRBV3-1 (or the pseudogene TRBV3-2) and J usage is TRBJ2-5, with 14 positions matching TRBD2. Germline V gives CDR1 LGHDT, CDR2 YNNKEL (reference sequence). Germline trimming cut 4 bases from V and 5 bases from J; bases unmatched to any gene: 6. CDR3 length: 16 residues. Here the CDR3 reads CASSLRTSGGSETQYF. The CDR3 nucleotides are TGTGCCAGCAGCCTACGGACTAGCGGGGGGTCGGAGACCCAGTACTTC.

This clone was observed a single time. This chain uses TRBV18 with TRBJ1-5; D perhaps matches TRBD1 (5 bases). Trimming left V 3 bases short and J 12 bases short, with 15 bases between. Germline CDR1 reads KGHSH; CDR2 reads LQKENI. The CDR3 contains 13 residues. The CDR3 protein is CASSPVVREGQHF. The DNA for the CDR3 is TGTGCCAGCTCACCTGTAGTCAGGGAGGGCCAGCATTTT.

A remark on this clone: The sample holds other DNA sequences that translate to the same CDR3. The V and J genes are TRBV7-9 and TRBJ2-7; D ambiguous. This CDR3 contains 11 residues. V was trimmed by 5 bases and J by 4 bases, leaving 6 bases between them. Per germline, CDR1 SEHNR and CDR2 FQNEAQ (reference sequence). The CDR3 loop is CASSPSYEQYF. The CDR3, as DNA: TGTGCCAGCAGCCCCTCTTACGAGCAGTACTTC. The whole variable domain, filled in from reference TRBV7-9 and TRBJ2-7, reads DTGVSQNPRHKITKRGQNVTFRCDPISEHNRLYWYRQTLGQGPEFLTYFQNEAQLEKSRLLSDRFSAERPKGSFSTLEIQRTEQGDSAMYLCASSPSYEQYFGPGTRLTVT.

This clone has a single count. The chain employs TRBV28 and TRBJ1-2, with TRBD1 as a possible D gene (5 bases). CDR1 and CDR2 from the germline V gene are MDHEN and SYDVKM. V gave up 5 bases and J gave up 3 bases, with 16 bases separating them. CDR3 length: 15 amino acids. The CDR3 is CASSPVGALDYGYTF. CDR3 DNA sequence: TGTGCCAGCAGTCCGGTTGGGGCCCTTGACTATGGCTACACCTTC.

This clone has just one count. V gene TRBV13 combines with J gene TRBJ2-1; weak D call: TRBD2 (6 bases). From germline, CDR1 is PRHDT and CDR2 FYEKMQ (reference sequence). V lost 7 bases, J lost 6 bases, and 16 bases lay in between. CDR3 length: 14 residues. CDR3 loop: CASIGPGGTNEQFF. In nucleotides, the CDR3 is TGTGCCAGCATCGGGCCCGGGGGAACCAATGAGCAGTTCTTC.

This clone has only a few counts. The chain links TRBV7-9 to TRBJ1-5; the D gene is possibly TRBD1 (5 bases). The CDR3 sequence is 15 residues long. Trimming took 5 bases from V and 7 from J, leaving 18 bases between them. Germline CDR1 SEHNR, CDR2 FQNEAQ (reference sequence). CDR3 nucleotides: TGTGCCAGCAGCCACGGATCGGGGGTAGAACAGCCCCAGCATTTT. Amino acids: CASSHGSGVEQPQHF.

J is TRBJ2-7 and V is TRBV4-3; 11 nucleotides line up with TRBD1. V was pared by 3 bases and J by 9 bases, with 4 bases of the junction left unmatched. CDR1 and CDR2 from the germline V gene are LGHNA and YSLEER. CDR3 length: 13 residues. CDR3 DNA sequence: TGCGCCAGCAGCCACGGAGGACAGGGGGCGCAGTACTTC. This codes for CASSHGGQGAQYF.

The chain links TRBV21-1 to TRBJ2-2; the DNA was not used to check the table's D call, TRBD1. TRBV21-1 is termed a pseudogene. The CDR3 has 13 residues. The CDR3 is CASSLPGDGELFF. The CDR3 DNA sequence: TGTGCCAGCAGCCTCCCAGGGGACGGGGAGCTGTTTTTT.

The chain recombines TRBV28 with TRBJ1-2, with D tentatively TRBD1 (6 bases). This CDR3 is built from 15 residues. The germline gives CDR1 MDHEN, CDR2 SYDVKM. V gave up 7 bases and J gave up 6 bases, with 21 bases separating them. For the CDR3, the DNA is TGTGCCAGCAAGGGTTTCCCCGGGGGGCTGGATGGCTACACCTTC. It specifies CASKGFPGGLDGYTF.

The CDR3 reads CASSSRGRGTEAFF. The CDR3 DNA reads TGTGCCAGCAGTTCACGAGGTAGAGGTACTGAAGCTTTCTTT. The rearrangement joins TRBV28 to TRBJ1-1, with D unclear. Trimming stripped 4 bases from V and 5 bases from J, with 14 bases between. The CDR3 has 14 residues. Germline CDR1 reads MDHEN; CDR2 reads SYDVKM.

The V gene is TRBV18, the J gene TRBJ2-7, with D perhaps matching TRBD2 (6 bases). CDR3 length: 14 amino acids. Deletions cut 0 bases from V and 5 bases from J, with 11 bases between. From germline, CDR1 is KGHSH and CDR2 LQKENI. The DNA of the CDR3 is TGTGCCAGCTCACCACCCGCGGGGCAGGACGAGCAGTACTTC. It is translated as CASSPPAGQDEQYF.

The chain has TRBV5-1 and TRBJ2-5; D not resolved. The CDR3 loop spans 13 amino acids. Trimming shortened V by 4 bases and J by 4 bases, and 11 bases separated the two germline ends. CDR1 is SGHRS, CDR2 YFSETQ, per germline. CDR3 in amino acids: CASSAQLGETQYF. The CDR3 DNA reads as TGCGCCAGCAGCGCCCAGCTAGGAGAGACCCAGTACTTC.

V gene TRBV6-6 combines with J gene TRBJ1-2; weak D call: TRBD1 (5 bases). The CDR3 has 14 residues. Trimming cost V 8 bases and J 4 bases, with 17 bases left between them. Germline CDR1 MNHNY, CDR2 SVGAGI (reference sequence). The DNA of the CDR3 is TGTGCCAGCTATGGGACGGAGGGAGGCTATGGCTACACCTTC. Amino acid sequence: CASYGTEGGYGYTF.

The gene calls are TRBV6-5 and TRBJ1-5, with 9 bases aligning to TRBD1. The junction had 8 bases not matched to a gene; V was cut back by 6 bases and J by 5 bases. From germline, CDR1 is MNHEY and CDR2 SVGAGI. This CDR3 region has 15 residues. Here the CDR3 DNA reads TGTGCCAGCAGACCTGACAGGGGGTACGATCAGCCCCAGCATTTT. This sequence encodes CASRPDRGYDQPQHF.

CDR3: CASRLQGSGGNTIYF. The DNA for the CDR3 is TGTGCCAGCAGGCTACAGGGTTCAGGTGGAAACACCATATATTTT. The genes are TRBV2 and TRBJ1-3, with D tentatively TRBD1 (6 bases). The CDR3 runs to 15 residues. V lost 6 bases and J lost 3, with 15 bases in between. CDR1 is SNHLY, CDR2 FYNNEI, per germline.

The chain recombines TRBV5-4 with TRBJ2-7, with TRBD2 matching 9 bases. The CDR3 spans 15 residues. Germline V CDR1 and CDR2: SGHNT, YYREEE (reference sequence). J was trimmed by 6 bases and V by 0 bases; bases with no gene match: 7. CDR3 residues: CASSLGGRAVGEQYF. As DNA, the CDR3 is TGTGCCAGCAGCTTGGGCGGGAGGGCGGTGGGCGAGCAGTACTTC. Based on the CDR3 plus reference TRBV5-4 and TRBJ2-7, the full variable domain is ETGVTQSPTHLIKTRGQQVTLRCSSQSGHNTVSWYQQALGQGPQFIFQYYREEENGRGNFPPRFSGLQFPNYSSELNVNALELDDSALYLCASSLGGRAVGEQYFGPGTRLTVT.